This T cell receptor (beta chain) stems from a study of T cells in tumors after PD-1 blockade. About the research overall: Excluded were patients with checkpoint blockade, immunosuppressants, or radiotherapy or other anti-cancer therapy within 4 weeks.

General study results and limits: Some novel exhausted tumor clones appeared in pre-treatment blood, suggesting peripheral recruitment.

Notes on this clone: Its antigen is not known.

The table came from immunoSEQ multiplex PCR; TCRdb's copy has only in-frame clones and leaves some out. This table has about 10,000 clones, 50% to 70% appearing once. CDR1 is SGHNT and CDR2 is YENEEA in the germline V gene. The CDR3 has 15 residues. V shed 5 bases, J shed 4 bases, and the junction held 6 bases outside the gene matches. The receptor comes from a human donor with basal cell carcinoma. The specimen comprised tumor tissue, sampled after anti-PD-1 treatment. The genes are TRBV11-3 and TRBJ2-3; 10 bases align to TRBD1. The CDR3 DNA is TGTGCCAGCAGCACCGGACAGGGGGAGGCAGATACGCAGTATTTT. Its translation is CASSTGQGEADTQYF.